A single T cell receptor beta chain is shown here with its context. This specimen comes from a study of blood T cell repertoires in COVID-19. Data came from immunoSEQ multiplex PCR; TCRdb stores just in-frame clones and leaves some out. The data contain a few hundred thousand clones, 80% to 90% of them singletons. V dropped 6 bases and J dropped 7 bases, with 22 bases sitting between them. Germline V CDR1 and CDR2: MNHEY, SMNVEV (reference sequence). CDR3 length: 16 residues. This sequence was found in a woman aged 40 to 49 with acute COVID-19. This chain connects TRBV27 to TRBJ1-5; unclear D gene. Sequencing was carried out using PBMCs or T cells enriched from blood (not recorded which). CDR3 coding DNA: TGTGCCAGCAGCCCCCGGGCTTACCCGGGAGGGCAGCCCCAGCATTTT. This encodes CASSPRAYPGGQPQHF.